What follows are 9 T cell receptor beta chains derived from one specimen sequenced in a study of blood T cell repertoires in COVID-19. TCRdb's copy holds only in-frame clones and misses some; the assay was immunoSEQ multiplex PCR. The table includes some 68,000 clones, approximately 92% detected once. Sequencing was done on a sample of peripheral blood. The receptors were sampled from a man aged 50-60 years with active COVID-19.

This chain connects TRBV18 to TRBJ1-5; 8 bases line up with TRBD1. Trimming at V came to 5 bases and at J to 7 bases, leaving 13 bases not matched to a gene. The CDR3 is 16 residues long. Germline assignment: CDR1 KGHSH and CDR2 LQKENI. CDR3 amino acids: CASSLSGQGAGQPQHF. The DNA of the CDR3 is TGTGCCAGCTCATTATCAGGTCAGGGGGCCGGACAGCCCCAGCATTTT.

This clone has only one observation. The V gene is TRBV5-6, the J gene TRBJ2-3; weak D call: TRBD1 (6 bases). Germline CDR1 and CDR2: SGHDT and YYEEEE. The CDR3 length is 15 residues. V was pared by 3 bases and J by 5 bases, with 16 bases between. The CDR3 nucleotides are TGTGCCAGCAGCTCGGACAGCAGCCGGGGAGATACGCAGTATTTT. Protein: CASSSDSSRGDTQYF.

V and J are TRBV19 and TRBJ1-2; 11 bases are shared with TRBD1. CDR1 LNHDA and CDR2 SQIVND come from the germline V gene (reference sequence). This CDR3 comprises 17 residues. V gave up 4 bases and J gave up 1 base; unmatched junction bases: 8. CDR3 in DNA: TGTGCCAGTAGTAGAAGCGGACAGGGGGCTATTAACTATGGCTACACCTTC. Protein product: CASSRSGQGAINYGYTF. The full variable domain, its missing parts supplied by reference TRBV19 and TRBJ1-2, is DGGITQSPKYLFRKEGQNVTLSCEQNLNHDAMYWYRQDPGQGLRLIYYSQIVNDFQKGDIAEGYSVSREKKESFPLTVTSAQKNPTAFYLCASSRSGQGAINYGYTFGSGTRLTVV.

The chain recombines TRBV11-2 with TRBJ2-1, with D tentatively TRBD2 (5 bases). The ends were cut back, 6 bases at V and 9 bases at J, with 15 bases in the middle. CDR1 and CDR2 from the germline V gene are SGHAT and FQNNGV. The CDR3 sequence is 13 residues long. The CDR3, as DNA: TGTGCCAGCAGGTTACCCGGGGTCGTTGAGCAGTTCTTC. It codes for CASRLPGVVEQFF.

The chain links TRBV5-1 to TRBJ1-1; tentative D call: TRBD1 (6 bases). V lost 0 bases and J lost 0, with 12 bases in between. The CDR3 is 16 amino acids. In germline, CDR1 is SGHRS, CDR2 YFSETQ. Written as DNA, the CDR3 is TGCGCCAGCAGCTTGGATTCAGGGACATTGAACACTGAAGCTTTCTTT. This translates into CASSLDSGTLNTEAFF.

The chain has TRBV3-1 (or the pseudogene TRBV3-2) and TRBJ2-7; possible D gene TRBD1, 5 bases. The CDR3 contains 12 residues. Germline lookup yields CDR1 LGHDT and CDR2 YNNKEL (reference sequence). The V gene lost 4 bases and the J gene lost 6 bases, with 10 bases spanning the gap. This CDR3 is CASSLGTGEQYF. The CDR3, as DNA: TGTGCCAGCAGCCTGGGAACAGGCGAGCAGTACTTC.

The CDR3: CAISELAGAQGETQYF. The CDR3 coding sequence is TGTGCCATCAGTGAGCTAGCGGGGGCCCAGGGGGAGACCCAGTACTTC. J is TRBJ2-5 and V is TRBV10-3; 10 nucleotides line up with TRBD2. With V trimmed by 2 bases and J by 5 bases, 8 bases remained unmatched. This CDR3 is 16 amino acids long. CDR1 is ENHRY and CDR2 is SYGVKD in the germline V gene.

DNA for the CDR3: TGTGCCAGCAGTGAAGAACAGGGTAGATCGTACGAGCAGTACTTC. As protein: CASSEEQGRSYEQYF. The chain uses TRBV2 and TRBJ2-7; perhaps TRBD1 as D (6 bases). CDR1 is SNHLY and CDR2 is FYNNEI in the germline V gene. This CDR3 region has 15 residues. V was trimmed by 1 base and J by 4 bases, leaving 14 bases between them.

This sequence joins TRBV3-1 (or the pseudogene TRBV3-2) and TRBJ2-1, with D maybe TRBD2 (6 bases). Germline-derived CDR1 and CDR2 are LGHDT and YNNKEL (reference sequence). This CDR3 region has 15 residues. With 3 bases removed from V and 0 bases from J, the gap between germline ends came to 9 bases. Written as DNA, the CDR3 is TGTGCCAGCAGCCATATAGCGGACTCCTACAATGAGCAGTTCTTC. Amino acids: CASSHIADSYNEQFF.